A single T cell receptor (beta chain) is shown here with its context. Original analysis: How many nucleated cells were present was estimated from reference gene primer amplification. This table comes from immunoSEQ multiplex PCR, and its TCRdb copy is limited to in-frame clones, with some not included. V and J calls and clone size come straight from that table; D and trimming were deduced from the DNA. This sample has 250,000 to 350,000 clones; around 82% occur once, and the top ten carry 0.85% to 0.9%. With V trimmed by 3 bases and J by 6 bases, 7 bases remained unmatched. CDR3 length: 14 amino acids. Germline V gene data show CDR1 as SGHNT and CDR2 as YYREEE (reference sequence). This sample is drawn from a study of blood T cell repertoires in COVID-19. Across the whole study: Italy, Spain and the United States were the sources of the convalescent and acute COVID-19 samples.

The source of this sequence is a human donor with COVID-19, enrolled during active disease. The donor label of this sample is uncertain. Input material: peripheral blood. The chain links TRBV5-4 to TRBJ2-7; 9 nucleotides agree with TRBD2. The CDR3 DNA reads TGTGCCAGCAGCTGGCGGGAGGGTTCGATCGAGCAGTACTTC. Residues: CASSWREGSIEQYF.